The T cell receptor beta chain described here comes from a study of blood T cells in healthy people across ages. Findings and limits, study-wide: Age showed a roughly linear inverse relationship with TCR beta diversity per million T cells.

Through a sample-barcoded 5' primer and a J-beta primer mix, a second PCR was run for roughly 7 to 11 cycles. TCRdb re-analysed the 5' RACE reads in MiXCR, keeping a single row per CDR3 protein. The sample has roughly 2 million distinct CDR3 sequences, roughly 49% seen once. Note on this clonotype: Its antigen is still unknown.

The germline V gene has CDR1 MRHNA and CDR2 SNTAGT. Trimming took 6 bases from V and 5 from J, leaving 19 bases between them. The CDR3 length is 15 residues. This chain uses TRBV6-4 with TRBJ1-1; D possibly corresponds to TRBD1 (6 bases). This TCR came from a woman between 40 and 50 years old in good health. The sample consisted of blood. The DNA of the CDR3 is TGTGCCAGCAGAGCAGTATCACAGGGCTTGACTGAAGCTTTCTTT. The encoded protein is CASRAVSQGLTEAFF.